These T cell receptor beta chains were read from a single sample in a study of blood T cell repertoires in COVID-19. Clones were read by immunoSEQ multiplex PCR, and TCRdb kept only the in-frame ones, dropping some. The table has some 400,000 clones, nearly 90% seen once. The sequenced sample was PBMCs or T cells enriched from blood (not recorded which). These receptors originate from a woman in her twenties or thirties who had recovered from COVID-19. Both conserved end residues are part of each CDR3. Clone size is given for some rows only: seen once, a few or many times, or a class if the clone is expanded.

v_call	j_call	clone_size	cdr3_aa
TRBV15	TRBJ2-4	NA	CATSTRTGGFIQYF
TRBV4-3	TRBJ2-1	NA	CASSLRLAGGYNEQFF
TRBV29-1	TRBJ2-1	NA	CSVEGRGSAEQFF
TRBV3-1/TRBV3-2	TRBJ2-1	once	CASSHPRGEQFF
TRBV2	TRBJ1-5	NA	CASSEDRDPQPQHF
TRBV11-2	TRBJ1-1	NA	CASSLTGENTEAFF
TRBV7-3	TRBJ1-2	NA	CASSPGTALNYGYTF
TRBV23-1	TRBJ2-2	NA	CASSLTGLLNVGELFF
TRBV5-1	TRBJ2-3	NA	CASSPSGSADTQYF
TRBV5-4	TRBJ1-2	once	CASSYTTGGYTF
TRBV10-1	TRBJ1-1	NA	CASSEPSGNTEAFF
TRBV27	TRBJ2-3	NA	CASTRDTTDTQYF
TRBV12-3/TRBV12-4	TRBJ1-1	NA	CASTPGQSLGAFF
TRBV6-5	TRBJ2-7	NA	CASSWTGGSFGYEQYF
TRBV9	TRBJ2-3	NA	CASSRGAPHIADTQYF
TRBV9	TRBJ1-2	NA	CASSVGAGTNYGYTF
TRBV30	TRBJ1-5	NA	CAWAGNSNQPQHF
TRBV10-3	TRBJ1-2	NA	CAITRGQIYGYTF
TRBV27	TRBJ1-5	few	CASSMQGPPFQPQHF
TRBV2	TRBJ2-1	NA	CASSAPLAGGGGNEQFF
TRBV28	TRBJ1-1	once	CASSLAGVNTEAFF
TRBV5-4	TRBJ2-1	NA	CASSFEFTGPYNEQFF
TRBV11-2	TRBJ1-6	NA	CASSYGTGPPGGSPLHF
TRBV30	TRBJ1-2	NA	CAWSLTGLYGYTF
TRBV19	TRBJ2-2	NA	CASSRLAGSGELFF
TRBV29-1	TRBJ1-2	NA	CSVEEGGYGYTF
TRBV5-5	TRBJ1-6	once	CASSLVAGDNSPLHF
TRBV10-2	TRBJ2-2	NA	CASSPGQGNTGELFF
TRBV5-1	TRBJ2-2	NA	CASSLTGVIGELFF
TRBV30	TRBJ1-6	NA	CAWRAIGAGTGNSPLHF
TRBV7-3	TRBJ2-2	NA	CASSLFGTSGRTGELFF
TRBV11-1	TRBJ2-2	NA	CASSFGVAGGSGELFF
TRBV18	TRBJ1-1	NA	CASSPPVAGVPLRTEAFF
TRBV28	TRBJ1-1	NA	CASSLFGTGIKTEAFF
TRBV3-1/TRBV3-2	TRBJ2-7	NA	CASSHSAGQGEYEQYF
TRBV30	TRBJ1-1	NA	CAWSVASVNTEAFF
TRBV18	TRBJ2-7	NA	CASSPLTSGGTQASYEQYF
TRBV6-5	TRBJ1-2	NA	CASRREGGSGYTF
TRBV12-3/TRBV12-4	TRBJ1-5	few	CASGRGGGQPQHF
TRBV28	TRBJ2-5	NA	CASSLSGLGETQYF
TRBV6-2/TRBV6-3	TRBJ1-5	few	CASSSDRAQPQHF
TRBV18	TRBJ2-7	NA	CASSPLPGGVAYEQYF
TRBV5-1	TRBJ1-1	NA	CASSLTLGQVEAFF
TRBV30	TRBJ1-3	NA	CASTSRGGGNTIYF
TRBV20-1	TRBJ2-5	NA	CSASTRDRGPETQYF
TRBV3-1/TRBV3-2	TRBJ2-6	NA	CASSQFFSGANVLTF
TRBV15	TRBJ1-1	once	CATSSGQGMNTEAFF
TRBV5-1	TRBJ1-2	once	CASSLAVPGIKTRTNYGYTF
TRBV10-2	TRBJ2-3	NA	CASRASGSRADTQYF
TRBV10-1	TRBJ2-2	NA	CASSEGQGKKGGELFF
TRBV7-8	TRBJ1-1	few	CASSSGTGGEAFF
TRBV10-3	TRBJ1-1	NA	CASKDTTNTEAFF
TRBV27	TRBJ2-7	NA	CASRQQGAYEQYF